These T cell receptor beta chains were read from a single sample in a study of PD-1 blockade in classical Hodgkin lymphoma. The data were produced by immunoSEQ multiplex PCR, yet TCRdb's version contains in-frame clones alone and is incomplete. This table holds 20,000 to 30,000 clones, about 70% found once. The material sequenced was peripheral blood mononuclear cells (PBMCs), taken before the fourth cycle of nivolumab. Every receptor here comes from a human donor with classical Hodgkin lymphoma. Both conserved end residues are part of each CDR3. Fields, in order: clone size, J gene, V gene, D gene, CDR3 DNA, CDR3 protein. A D gene is named only where the DNA matches it firmly. For some rows the clone size is stated as once, few or many, or as a class when expanded; others skip it.

size: once
J: TRBJ2-3
V: TRBV7-9
D: .
DNA: TGTGCCAGCAGCTTAGGACAAACTAGCACAGATACGCAGTATTTT
CDR3: CASSLGQTSTDTQYF

size: .
J: TRBJ2-5
V: TRBV10-3
D: TRBD1
DNA: TGTGCCACCGGAGGACAGGGCGGCGGAAGGGAGACCCAGTACTTC
CDR3: CATGGQGGGRETQYF

size: .
J: TRBJ1-2
V: TRBV19
D: .
DNA: TGTGCCAGTAGTATGTTCTCGATGGAGGGCTACACCTTC
CDR3: CASSMFSMEGYTF

size: once
J: TRBJ1-6
V: TRBV6-5
D: .
DNA: TGTGCCAGCAGTTACGGGGGGCATAATTCACCCCTCCACTTT
CDR3: CASSYGGHNSPLHF

size: .
J: TRBJ2-1
V: TRBV10-3
D: TRBD2
DNA: TGTGCCATCAGTGAGTCGGGGCCTAGCGGGGGGCACTCCTACAATGAGCAGTTCTTC
CDR3: CAISESGPSGGHSYNEQFF

size: .
J: TRBJ1-1
V: TRBV7-9
D: .
DNA: TGTGCCAGCAGCTTAGCTCGGGGAAGTGAAGCTTTCTTT
CDR3: CASSLARGSEAFF

size: .
J: TRBJ1-5
V: TRBV5-5
D: .
DNA: TGTGCCAGCAGTGGCAGCATTAGCAATCAGCCCCAGCATTTT
CDR3: CASSGSISNQPQHF

size: .
J: TRBJ1-5
V: TRBV6-8
D: .
DNA: TGTGCAACCCATCCCGACTTGACTCAGCCCCAGCATTTT
CDR3: CATHPDLTQPQHF

size: .
J: TRBJ1-2
V: TRBV6-6
D: TRBD1
DNA: TGTGCCAGCAGGCCCGGGACAGGGCGCGGCTACACCTTC
CDR3: CASRPGTGRGYTF

size: .
J: TRBJ1-6
V: TRBV4-2
D: TRBD1
DNA: TGTGCCAGCACCCCTGGACAGGGGGCAAATAATTCACCCCTCCACTTT
CDR3: CASTPGQGANNSPLHF

size: .
J: TRBJ2-3
V: TRBV28
D: .
DNA: TGTGCCAGCAGTTCGCCTAGCGCCCTCACAGATACGCAGTATTTT
CDR3: CASSSPSALTDTQYF

size: .
J: TRBJ1-4
V: TRBV11-2
D: TRBD1
DNA: TGTGCCAGCAGACCGGGACAGGGCCATGAAAAACTGTTTTTT
CDR3: CASRPGQGHEKLFF

size: .
J: TRBJ1-2
V: TRBV5-8
D: .
DNA: TGTGCCAGCAGCCGATGGGGCTACACCTTC
CDR3: CASSRWGYTF

size: .
J: TRBJ1-1
V: TRBV11-3
D: .
DNA: TGTGCCAGCAGCCCCGCCACAGGGCGGACTGAAGCTTTCTTT
CDR3: CASSPATGRTEAFF

size: .
J: TRBJ2-2
V: TRBV6-6
D: .
DNA: TGTGCCAGCAGCGAGAGCCGGGAGCTGTTTTTT
CDR3: CASSESRELFF

size: .
J: TRBJ1-3
V: TRBV6-6
D: TRBD1
DNA: TGTGCCAGCAGTAGGACAGGGGCTGGAAACACCATATATTTT
CDR3: CASSRTGAGNTIYF

size: .
J: TRBJ1-5
V: TRBV27
D: TRBD1
DNA: TGTGCCAGCAGTTGGACAGGGAATCAGCCCCAGCATTTT
CDR3: CASSWTGNQPQHF

size: .
J: TRBJ2-5
V: TRBV7-8
D: .
DNA: TGTGCCAGCAGCTTAGAGGGGTTAAGGGGGGAGGGGACCCAGTACTTC
CDR3: CASSLEGLRGEGTQYF